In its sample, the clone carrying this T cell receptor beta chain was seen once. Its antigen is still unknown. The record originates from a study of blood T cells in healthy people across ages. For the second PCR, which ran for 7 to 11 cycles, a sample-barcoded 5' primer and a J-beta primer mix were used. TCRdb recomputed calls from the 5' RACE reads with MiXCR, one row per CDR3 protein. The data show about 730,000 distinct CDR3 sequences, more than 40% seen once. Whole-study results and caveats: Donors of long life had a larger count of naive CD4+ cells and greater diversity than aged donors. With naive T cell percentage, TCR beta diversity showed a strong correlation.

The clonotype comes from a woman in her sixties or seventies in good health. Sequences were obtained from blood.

The CDR3 coding sequence is TGTGCCAGCAGCCAACCTGAGACAGGGGTAGACACCATATATTTT. It codes for CASSQPETGVDTIYF. The chain uses TRBV3-1 and TRBJ1-3; 8 bases map to TRBD1. The ends lost 2 bases at V and 8 bases at J; junction bases unmatched: 8. Germline V lookup: CDR1 LGHDT, CDR2 YNNKEL (reference sequence). The CDR3 runs to 15 residues.